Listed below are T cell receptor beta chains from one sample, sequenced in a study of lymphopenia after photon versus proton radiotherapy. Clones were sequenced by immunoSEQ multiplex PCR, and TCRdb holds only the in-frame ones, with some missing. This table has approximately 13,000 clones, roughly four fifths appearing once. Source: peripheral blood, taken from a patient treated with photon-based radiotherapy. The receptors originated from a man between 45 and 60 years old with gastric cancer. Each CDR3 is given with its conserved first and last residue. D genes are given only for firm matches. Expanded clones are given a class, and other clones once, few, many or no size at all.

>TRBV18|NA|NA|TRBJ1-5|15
TGTGCCAGCTCACCTCCCGGAACAGGTAATCAGCCCCAGCATTTT
CASSPPGTGNQPQHF
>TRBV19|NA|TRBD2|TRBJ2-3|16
TGTGCCAGTAGCCCACTAGCGGGGGGCTTCTTAAGCGCGCAGTATTTT
CASSPLAGGFLSAQYF
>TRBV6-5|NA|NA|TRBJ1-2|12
TGTGCCAGCAGTTCGGACACTTATGGCTACACCTTC
CASSSDTYGYTF
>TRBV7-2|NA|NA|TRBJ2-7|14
TGTGCCAGCAGCTTCAGGAGCGTCTCCTACGAGCAGTACTTC
CASSFRSVSYEQYF
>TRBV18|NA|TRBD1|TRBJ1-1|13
TGTGCCAGCTCTGAGGGGGCGGCCACTGAAGCTTTCTTT
CASSEGAATEAFF
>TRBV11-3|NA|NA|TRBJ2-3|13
TGTGCCAGCAGCTCCGAGGGGGCAGATACGCAGTATTTT
CASSSEGADTQYF
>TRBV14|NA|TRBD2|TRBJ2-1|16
TGTGCCAGCAGCCAAGACTGGGGGGGATCCTACAATGAGCAGTTCTTC
CASSQDWGGSYNEQFF
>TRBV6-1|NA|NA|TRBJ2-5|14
TGTGCCAGCAGCCGCCTTGGGGAGTTTCAGACCCAGTACTTC
CASSRLGEFQTQYF
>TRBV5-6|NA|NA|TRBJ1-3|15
TGTGCCAGCAGCTTGCTGTCCGGGTCTGGAAACACCATATATTTT
CASSLLSGSGNTIYF
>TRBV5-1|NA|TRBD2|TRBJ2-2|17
TGCGCCAGCAGCTTGCTTGCGGGGGGAACCCGGACCGGGGAGCTGTTTTTT
CASSLLAGGTRTGELFF
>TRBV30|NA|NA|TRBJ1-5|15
TGTGCCTGGAGTGGAGGGGCGCGAGGCAATCAGCCCCAGCATTTT
CAWSGGARGNQPQHF
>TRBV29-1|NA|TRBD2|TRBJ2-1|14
TGCAGCGCAAGCAAGACTAGCGGGGATGATGAGCAGTTCTTC
CSASKTSGDDEQFF
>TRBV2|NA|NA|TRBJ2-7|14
TGTGCCAGCAGTGGTCGGAGAAGCTCCTACGAGCAGTACTTC
CASSGRRSSYEQYF
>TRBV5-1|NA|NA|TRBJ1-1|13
TGCGCCAGCAGCTGGACAGCGAACACTGAAGCTTTCTTT
CASSWTANTEAFF
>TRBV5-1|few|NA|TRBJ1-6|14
TGCGCCAGCAGCTTGGACCTGGAGTGGTCACCCCTCCACTTT
CASSLDLEWSPLHF
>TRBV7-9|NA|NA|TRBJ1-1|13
TGTGCCAGCAGCTTAAGTGTAGGGACTGAAGCTTTCTTT
CASSLSVGTEAFF
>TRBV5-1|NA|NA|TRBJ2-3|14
TGCGCCAGCAGCACGGGACACAGCACAGATACGCAGTATTTT
CASSTGHSTDTQYF
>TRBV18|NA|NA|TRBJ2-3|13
TGTGCCAGCTCACCAATTAGAGGAGATACGCAGTATTTT
CASSPIRGDTQYF
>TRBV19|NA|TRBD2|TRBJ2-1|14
TGTGCCAGTACCCGGACTAGCGGGGCGAATGAGCAGTTCTTC
CASTRTSGANEQFF
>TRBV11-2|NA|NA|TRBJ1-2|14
TGTGCCAGCAGCATCGCGGACGGGAACTATGGCTACACCTTC
CASSIADGNYGYTF
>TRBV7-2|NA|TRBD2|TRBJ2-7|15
TGTGCCAGCAGCTTCGATAGCGGGGGGGCCATCGAGCAGTACTTC
CASSFDSGGAIEQYF
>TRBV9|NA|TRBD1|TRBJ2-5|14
TGTGCCAGCAGCCGGACAGGGGGCCAACAGACCCAGTACTTC
CASSRTGGQQTQYF
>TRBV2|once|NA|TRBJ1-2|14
TGTGCCAGCAGTGAACGGCAGGGAACCTATGGCTACACCTTC
CASSERQGTYGYTF
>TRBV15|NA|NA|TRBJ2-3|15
TGTGCCACCAGCAGACGAGGACAAGCCACAGATACGCAGTATTTT
CATSRRGQATDTQYF